Below, 13 T cell receptor beta chains from the same sample are listed, as sequenced in a study of cytomegalovirus exposure and HLA in healthy donors. It was with 60 Vbeta and 13 Jbeta primers that the PCR ran. Here immunoSEQ multiplex PCR was the method, and the copy in TCRdb shows in-frame clones only, minus some. Of some 150,000 clones listed, around three quarters are singletons. The sample consisted of PBMCs. The receptors stem from a man aged 35-49 years in good health and CMV-seronegative.

This clone was detected only a few times. The chain recombines TRBV28 with TRBJ1-5; 11 bases map to TRBD1. The V gene end was trimmed by 6 bases and the J gene end by 4 bases; junction bases not matched to a gene: 8. The CDR3 has 16 amino acids. Germline V gives CDR1 MDHEN, CDR2 SYDVKM. The DNA for the CDR3 is TGTGCCAGCAGCCGGGACAGGGGGGGTTGGAATCAGCCCCAGCATTTT. This sequence encodes CASSRDRGGWNQPQHF.

CDR3 DNA: TGCGCCAGCAGCTGGAGCGGGAGCTTGGTTGAGCAGTTCTTC. Translated: CASSWSGSLVEQFF. This chain uses TRBV5-1 with TRBJ2-1; TRBD2 matches at 8 bases. The CDR3 is 14 residues long. The J segment lost 9 bases and the V segment lost 3 bases, leaving 8 bases of the junction unmatched. Germline V gene data show CDR1 as SGHRS and CDR2 as YFSETQ.

This sequence joins TRBV15 and TRBJ2-3; TRBD1 agrees at 7 bases. The V segment lost 1 base and the J segment 2 bases; nucleotides outside the gene matches: 9. The germline CDR1 and CDR2 sequences are LNHNV and YYDKDF (reference sequence). The CDR3 spans 17 residues. This CDR3 reads CATSRAPRDSYTDTQYF. CDR3 DNA sequence: TGTGCCACCAGCAGAGCTCCCCGGGACAGCTACACAGATACGCAGTATTTT.

The V gene is TRBV5-8, the J gene TRBJ2-7, with a weak D call TRBD1 (5 bases). From germline, CDR1 is SGHTS and CDR2 YDEGEE. This CDR3 has 13 amino acids. Trimming left V 6 bases short and J 0 bases short, with 10 bases between. CDR3 loop: CASKYRSSYEQYF. The CDR3 region has the DNA TGTGCCAGCAAGTACAGGAGCTCCTACGAGCAGTACTTC.

The V gene is TRBV30, the J gene TRBJ2-7; 7 positions match TRBD1. This CDR3 contains 13 residues. Germline CDR1 GTSNPN, CDR2 SVGIG (reference sequence). With V trimmed by 3 bases and J by 3 bases, 5 bases remained unmatched. CDR3 nucleotide sequence: TGTGCCTGGAGAGCACAGGGGTTCTACGAGCAGTACTTC. This encodes CAWRAQGFYEQYF.

The chain has TRBV4-1 and TRBJ2-7; 7 bases line up with TRBD1. V lost 4 bases and J lost 5; bases outside the gene matches: 17. The CDR3 loop spans 17 amino acids. CDR1 is MGHRA, CDR2 YSYEKL, per germline. CDR3 in amino acids: CASSRTGTANLADEQYF. The CDR3 DNA sequence: TGCGCCAGCAGCCGGACCGGGACAGCTAACCTAGCCGACGAGCAGTACTTC.

In this sample, this clone turned up a few times. Mismatch with germline at one junction end may stem from a read error. This chain links TRBV4-3 with TRBJ2-6; 7 bases match TRBD1. This CDR3 comprises 16 residues. The V gene's germline CDR1 is LGHNA and CDR2 YSLEER. Here the CDR3 DNA reads TGCGCCAGCAGCCAAGAGACAGGGTCTGGGGCCAACGGCCTGACTTTC. Encoded protein: CASSQETGSGANGLTF.

This clone was detected a few times. This chain joins TRBV7-9 and TRBJ2-1, with unresolved D. This CDR3 is 15 amino acids long. Germline lookup yields CDR1 SEHNR and CDR2 FQNEAQ (reference sequence). Trimming took off 3 bases at V and 4 bases at J, with 13 bases between the two ends. CDR3 sequence reads: CASSFPNPEYNEQFF. Written as DNA, the CDR3 is TGTGCCAGCAGCTTCCCCAACCCGGAGTACAATGAGCAGTTCTTC.

The rearrangement links TRBV5-1 to TRBJ2-7; the match to TRBD2 covers 8 bases. The germline V gene has CDR1 SGHRS and CDR2 YFSETQ. The junction had 5 bases not matched to a gene; V was cut back by 0 bases and J by 0 bases. CDR3 length: 16 amino acids. The CDR3 DNA sequence: TGCGCCAGCAGCTTGGTAGTAGCGGGGATCTCCTACGAGCAGTACTTC. Residues: CASSLVVAGISYEQYF.

Only a few counts were recorded for this clone. The chain joins TRBV2 to TRBJ1-5; TRBD1 might be the D (5 bases). The V and J ends lost 2 bases and 7 bases respectively, with 12 bases between them. From germline, CDR1 is SNHLY and CDR2 FYNNEI. The CDR3 is 14 amino acids. DNA for the CDR3: TGTGCCAGCAGTGAAATTGGGGCCCGGCAGCCCCAGCATTTT. The encoded protein is CASSEIGARQPQHF.

The chain recombines TRBV25-1 with TRBJ1-1, with 9 positions matching TRBD1. The CDR3 extends over 16 amino acids. Trimming took 4 bases from V and 5 from J; bases not matched to a gene: 11. The germline V gene has CDR1 MGHDK and CDR2 SYGVNS. This CDR3 reads CASSGFSNRGRTEAFF. The CDR3 DNA sequence: TGTGCCAGCAGTGGCTTCTCTAACAGGGGGCGGACTGAAGCTTTCTTT.

The chain joins TRBV6-5 to TRBJ1-3; 8 nucleotides agree with TRBD1. Germline V gene data show CDR1 as MNHEY and CDR2 as SVGAGI. The V segment lost 6 bases and the J segment 0 bases; nucleotides outside the gene matches: 4. The CDR3 sequence is 15 residues long. For the CDR3, the DNA is TGTGCCAGCAGACGACAGGGGTTCTCTGGAAACACCATATATTTT. As protein: CASRRQGFSGNTIYF.

This clone was counted only a few times. The chain couples TRBV7-6 to TRBJ2-5, with D possibly matching TRBD2 (5 bases). Germline V gives CDR1 SGHVS, CDR2 FNYEAQ. The CDR3 has 14 residues. V was pared by 5 bases and J by 7 bases, with 17 bases between. As DNA, the CDR3 is TGTGCCAGCAGCAGGACCCCCCGCCGGGGGACCCAGTACTTC. Its translation is CASSRTPRRGTQYF. The full variable domain, in which reference TRBV7-6 and TRBJ2-5 provide the parts outside the CDR3, is GAGVSQSPRYKVTKRGQDVALRCDPISGHVSLYWYRQALGQGPEFLTYFNYEAQQDKSGLPNDRFSAERPEGSISTLTIQRTEQRDSAMYRCASSRTPRRGTQYFGPGTRLLVL.